The entry below describes one TCR beta chain. Germline loops: CDR1 ENHRY, CDR2 SYGVKD. Trimming left V 3 bases short and J 0 bases short, with 5 bases between. The CDR3 covers 14 residues. TCRdb's table, derived via immunoSEQ multiplex PCR, lists solely in-frame clones and lacks some. The sample includes about 190,000 clones, more than 85% of them seen just once. The record originates from a study of blood T cell repertoires in COVID-19. Study information: PBMCs, B-cell-depleted T cells, or T cells provided the cDNA or gDNA that made up the material.

The chain recombines TRBV10-3 with TRBJ1-4, with D unresolved. The receptor's source is a man younger than 40 with acute or convalescent COVID-19. Material: peripheral blood. The CDR3 loop is CAISDSPTNEKLFF. The CDR3 DNA is TGTGCCATCAGTGACAGTCCAACTAATGAAAAACTGTTTTTT.